This T cell receptor beta chain was identified in a study of blood T cells in healthy people across ages. Primed by a sample-barcoded 5' primer and a J-beta primer mix, a second PCR proceeded for roughly 7 to 12 cycles. TCRdb re-derived calls from the 5' RACE reads in MiXCR, one entry per CDR3 protein. The table lists over a million distinct CDR3 sequences, around 43% of them singletons, with around 18% in the top ten. The germline V gene has CDR1 MDHEN and CDR2 SYDVKM. Trimming removed 7 bases at V and 1 base at J, with 11 bases between. The length of the CDR3 is 15 residues. Sequencing used blood. The clonotype originates from a woman aged 55-70 years in good health. The rearrangement joins TRBV28 to TRBJ2-6, with no clear D. CDR3 region: CASKAPPSGANVLTF. The CDR3 DNA reads TGTGCCAGCAAAGCCCCCCCTTCTGGGGCCAACGTCCTGACTTTC.